The 30 T cell receptor beta chains presented below share a single source sample, sequenced in a study of regulatory T cells in long-lasting Graves disease (dated by TCRdb to the early 2020s). The library was obtained by multiplex PCR. The data were produced on an Illumina HiSeq 4000. CDR3 regions were amplified by Arm-PCR with iRepertoire HTBI primers to construct TCR beta libraries. The public reads were run again by TCRdb, first through fastp at Q25 and then through MiXCR, and only productive beta chains were kept. CDR3 protein duplicates are merged, each entry listing the most common genes and DNA. This sample gives more than 300,000 distinct CDR3 sequences in total; 15% to 20% of them show up just once. The ten largest clonotypes hold over 20% of the sample. The time point label of this sample denotes: newly diagnosed GD, antithyroid drugs for less than 3 months. For both TCR sequencing and RNA sequencing, RNA was extracted from PBMCs using TRIzol.

The data also belong to a second study, concerning T cells in Graves' hyperthyroidism and ophthalmopathy.

The starting material was peripheral blood mononuclear cells (PBMCs), obtained at new diagnosis, from a patient treated with antithyroid drugs. These receptors came from a woman between 18 and 29 years old with Graves disease. Donor details come from another sample of the same person, matched by shared clones.

The chain combines TRBV12-3 or TRBV12-4 with TRBJ1-3; the match to TRBD1 covers 8 bases. This CDR3 region has 17 residues. The V segment lost 5 bases and the J segment 2 bases; nucleotides outside the gene matches: 11. The DNA for the CDR3 is TGTGCCAGCAGTCGAACCCCCTCAGGGGGCACTGGAAACACCATATATTTT. It translates to CASSRTPSGGTGNTIYF.

This clonotype appeared many times. The CDR3 nucleotides are TGTGCCAGCAGCCTCACGGGCGGGAGTGAGACCCAGTACTTC. Protein product: CASSLTGGSETQYF. The rearrangement links TRBV27 to TRBJ2-5, with 7 bases identical to TRBD2. Germline CDR1 reads MNHEY; CDR2 reads SMNVEV (reference sequence). The CDR3 length is 14 residues. Germline trimming cut 6 bases from V and 5 bases from J; bases unmatched to any gene: 9.

This clonotype was recorded at least ten times. The chain combines TRBV2 with TRBJ2-3; a weak D match, TRBD2 (6 bases). The CDR3 runs 14 residues. V lost 0 bases to trimming and J lost 5 bases, with 9 bases between them. CDR1 SNHLY and CDR2 FYNNEI come from the germline V gene. The CDR3 DNA sequence: TGTGCCAGCAGTGAAGCCGGGAGAAAAGATACGCAGTATTTT. Its protein product is CASSEAGRKDTQYF.

This clonotype was counted a few times. The chain has TRBV15 and TRBJ2-7; either TRBD1 or TRBD2 may supply D (5 bases each). The CDR3 length is 15 residues. Trimming removed 3 bases from V and 4 bases from J, with 16 bases in between. The germline gives CDR1 LNHNV, CDR2 YYDKDF (reference sequence). The DNA for the CDR3 is TGTGCCACCAGCAGTCCGGGACCGAAAACATACGAGCAGTACTTC. Its translation: CATSSPGPKTYEQYF.

This clonotype was detected ten times or more. The chain combines TRBV2 with TRBJ1-1; D gene unclear. V was pared by 6 bases and J by 1 base, with 9 bases between. This CDR3 is built from 13 residues. Germline assignment: CDR1 SNHLY and CDR2 FYNNEI. The chain's CDR3 is CASRGSGNTEAFF. In DNA form, the CDR3 reads TGTGCCAGCAGGGGATCAGGGAACACTGAAGCTTTCTTT.

There are a few counts of this clonotype. CDR3 residues: CASSIAGRNTEAFF. The CDR3 DNA sequence: TGTGCCAGTAGTATTGCAGGGCGGAACACTGAAGCTTTCTTT. This chain links TRBV19 with TRBJ1-1; weak D call: TRBD1 (5 bases). Germline assignment: CDR1 LNHDA and CDR2 SQIVND (reference sequence). V was trimmed by 3 bases and J by 1 base, leaving 9 bases between them. The CDR3 length is 14 residues.

This clonotype was seen only a few times. J is TRBJ1-3 and V is TRBV6-1, with unresolved D. The CDR3 sequence is 13 residues long. V gave up 6 bases and J gave up 8 bases, with 14 bases separating them. Per germline, CDR1 MNHNS and CDR2 SASEGT. CDR3 DNA: TGTGCCAGCAGGTCCTCAGACACCCACACCATATATTTT. This codes for CASRSSDTHTIYF.

Regarding this clonotype: A read error is possible here, since a much larger clone lies one base away. The rearrangement links TRBV6-1 to TRBJ2-7; perhaps TRBD1 as D (5 bases). CDR3 length equals 14 residues. V lost 7 bases, J lost 2 bases, and 15 bases lay in between. Looked up from germline, CDR1 is MNHNS and CDR2 is SASEGT. This CDR3 is CASKARTLTYEQYF. CDR3 DNA sequence: TGTGCCAGCAAAGCCAGGACACTGACCTACGAGCAGTACTTC.

This clonotype was seen at least ten times. The chain is built from TRBV6-1 and TRBJ2-3; 12 bases line up with TRBD2. Per germline, CDR1 MNHNS and CDR2 SASEGT. V trimming: 1 base; J trimming: 6 bases; junction bases outside the gene matches: 17. This CDR3 comprises 20 residues. CDR3 in amino acids: CASSEDPGGGLAGRSDTQYF. As DNA, the CDR3 is TGTGCCAGCAGTGAAGACCCCGGCGGGGGACTAGCGGGCCGCAGTGATACGCAGTATTTT.

This clonotype was detected many times. This chain connects TRBV3-1 to TRBJ2-1; the match to TRBD2 covers 7 bases. This CDR3 spans 15 amino acids. J was trimmed by 5 bases and V by 4 bases; bases with no gene match: 8. Germline values: CDR1 LGHDT, CDR2 YNNKEL (reference sequence). The CDR3 region is CASSLGLSGNNEQFF. As DNA, the CDR3 is TGTGCCAGCAGCCTGGGACTATCCGGGAACAATGAGCAGTTCTTC.

The sample holds many counts of this clonotype. V and J are TRBV2 and TRBJ2-5, with 7 nucleotides matching TRBD2. The CDR3 loop spans 16 amino acids. The germline gives CDR1 SNHLY, CDR2 FYNNEI. Trimming cost V 2 bases and J 2 bases; bases outside gene matches: 8. CDR3 sequence: CASSETSWGGQETQYF. CDR3 coding DNA: TGTGCCAGCAGTGAAACCTCCTGGGGGGGGCAAGAGACCCAGTACTTC.

This clonotype was picked up many times. One end of the junction is discordant with germline, which a read error may explain. The chain combines TRBV11-2 with TRBJ2-1; the D call may be TRBD1 or TRBD2 (7 bases each). Germline V lookup: CDR1 SGHAT, CDR2 FQNNGV. CDR3 size: 12 residues. CDR3 in amino acids: CASSPNPTGRVF. The CDR3 region has the DNA TGTGCCAGCAGCCCCAACCCGACAGGGAGGGTCTTC.

J is TRBJ2-1 and V is TRBV6-1, with TRBD2 identical over 8 bases. CDR3 length: 15 amino acids. J lost 4 bases, V lost 6 bases, and 8 bases had no gene match. The V gene's germline CDR1 is MNHNS and CDR2 SASEGT. The CDR3 DNA reads TGTGCCAGCAGCGCAATAGCGGGACCGTACAATGAGCAGTTCTTC. This encodes CASSAIAGPYNEQFF.

This clonotype was observed at least ten times. The V call is TRBV15, the J call TRBJ1-1; no reliable D call. Trimming left V 6 bases short and J 2 bases short, with 7 bases between. The CDR3 covers 12 residues. The germline V gene has CDR1 LNHNV and CDR2 YYDKDF (reference sequence). CDR3 in DNA: TGTGCCACCAGTCACAGTAACACTGAAGCTTTCTTT. Protein: CATSHSNTEAFF. Complete variable domain (other parts from reference TRBV15 and TRBJ1-1): DAMVIQNPRYQVTQFGKPVTLSCSQTLNHNVMYWYQQKSSQAPKLLFHYYDKDFNNEADTPDNFQSRRPNTSFCFLDIRSPGLGDTAMYLCATSHSNTEAFFGQGTRLTVV.

This CDR3 is CASSSGTPQETQYF. The CDR3 coding sequence is TGCGCCAGCAGCTCCGGGACTCCCCAAGAGACCCAGTACTTC. The rearrangement joins TRBV5-1 to TRBJ2-5, with a weak D call TRBD2 (6 bases). The length of the CDR3 is 14 residues. The V and J ends lost 3 bases and 1 base respectively, with 10 bases between them. CDR1 SGHRS and CDR2 YFSETQ come from the germline V gene.

This clonotype has just a few counts. The chain uses TRBV12-5 and TRBJ2-5, with D possibly being TRBD1 (6 bases). CDR3 length equals 14 residues. Per germline, CDR1 LGHNT and CDR2 FRNRAP. Trimming shortened V by 3 bases and J by 5 bases, and 13 bases separated the two germline ends. CDR3 amino acids: CASGLDLQGETQYF. The CDR3 DNA reads TGTGCTAGTGGTTTAGACCTTCAGGGGGAGACCCAGTACTTC.

This clonotype was detected many times. The CDR3 here is CAISWRVRGAEAFF. The CDR3 bases are TGTGCCATCAGTTGGAGGGTCCGTGGCGCTGAAGCTTTCTTT. The chain joins TRBV10-3 to TRBJ1-1; D remains ambiguous. Germline V gene lookup returns CDR1 ENHRY and CDR2 SYGVKD. V dropped 5 bases and J dropped 6 bases, with 16 bases sitting between them. This CDR3 is 14 amino acids long.

The sample holds one count of this clonotype. A clone one base away is much larger, so this may be a read error. This chain connects TRBV9 to TRBJ1-2, with unresolved D. V lost 0 bases and J 1 base, leaving 10 bases between the germline ends. The CDR3 has 15 amino acids. Germline V CDR1 and CDR2: SGDLS, YYNGEE. The CDR3 DNA reads as TGTGCCAGCAGCGTAGGCCCCGGAGTTAACTATGGCTACACCTTC. As protein: CASSVGPGVNYGYTF.

This clonotype was counted only a few times. The V call is TRBV6-5, the J call TRBJ1-2; maybe TRBD1 (6 bases). V shed 2 bases and J shed 0 bases, with 10 bases lying between them. CDR1 and CDR2 from the germline V gene are MNHEY and SVGAGI. This CDR3 is built from 15 residues. CDR3 bases: TGTGCCAGCAGTTACGGGGGGCCAGCTAACTATGGCTACACCTTC. It specifies CASSYGGPANYGYTF.

V is TRBV15 and J is TRBJ1-5; D not resolved. CDR3 length: 14 amino acids. Germline V gives CDR1 LNHNV, CDR2 YYDKDF (reference sequence). Trimming removed 0 bases from V and 6 bases from J, with 9 bases in between. The DNA for the CDR3 is TGTGCCACCAGCAGAGATCCACGGTTTCAGCCCCAGCATTTT. Its translation: CATSRDPRFQPQHF.

This clonotype was counted many times. The CDR3 protein is CASSLAGLEAFF. The CDR3 DNA is TGCGCCAGCAGCTTGGCGGGCCTCGAAGCTTTCTTT. This chain links TRBV5-1 with TRBJ1-1; the D is unclear. In germline, CDR1 is SGHRS, CDR2 YFSETQ. The CDR3 totals 12 residues. V was cut by 0 bases and J by 8 bases, with 8 bases left in between.

The chain is built from TRBV12-3 or TRBV12-4 and TRBJ2-7; TRBD1 is a possible D gene (6 bases). The V gene lost 0 bases and the J gene lost 3 bases, with 15 bases spanning the gap. The CDR3 runs 16 residues. As DNA, the CDR3 is TGTGCCAGCAGTTTAGCGGCGACAGGACTGAACTACGAGCAGTACTTC. Amino acids: CASSLAATGLNYEQYF.

There are many counts of this clonotype. V gene TRBV5-1 combines with J gene TRBJ2-4; 9 bases match TRBD1. Unmatched junction bases numbered 12, after V lost 3 bases and J lost 8 bases. Germline CDR1 and CDR2: SGHRS and YFSETQ. CDR3 length: 16 residues. The CDR3 DNA reads TGCGCCAGCAGCTCCGAACAGGGGGCGAGTTTGGACATTCAGTACTTC. Protein sequence: CASSSEQGASLDIQYF.

This clonotype appeared many times. The V and J genes are TRBV3-1 and TRBJ1-1; D is ambiguous. CDR3 size: 15 residues. CDR1 and CDR2 from the germline V gene are LGHDT and YNNKEL (reference sequence). With 1 base removed from V and 1 base from J, the gap between germline ends came to 10 bases. CDR3 DNA: TGTGCCAGCAGCCAAGGCGTAGCCCCGAACACTGAAGCTTTCTTT. It yields the protein CASSQGVAPNTEAFF.

This clonotype was seen at least ten times. This chain links TRBV20-1 with TRBJ2-7, with unresolved D. Looked up from germline, CDR1 is DFQATT and CDR2 is SNEGSKA (reference sequence). The V end was cut by 8 bases, the J end by 0 bases, with 14 bases between. CDR3 length equals 13 residues. CDR3: CSKERPSSYEQYF. The CDR3 region has the DNA TGCAGTAAAGAACGCCCGAGCTCCTACGAGCAGTACTTC.

This clonotype was seen at least ten times. The chain uses TRBV9 and TRBJ2-7; 7 nucleotides match TRBD1. The CDR3 covers 13 residues. Germline CDR1 SGDLS, CDR2 YYNGEE. J was trimmed by 3 bases and V by 3 bases; bases with no gene match: 3. CDR3 DNA sequence: TGTGCCAGCAGCGGTGGGACAGTCTACGAGCAGTACTTC. It encodes CASSGGTVYEQYF.

This clonotype was seen ten or more times. This chain uses TRBV12-5 with TRBJ2-1; D uncertain. The CDR3 is 12 residues long. The V gene lost 4 bases and the J gene lost 4 bases, with 5 bases spanning the gap. The germline CDR1 and CDR2 sequences are LGHNT and FRNRAP. The CDR3 here is CASGSRYNEQFF. The CDR3 DNA follows: TGTGCTAGTGGTTCCCGTTACAATGAGCAGTTCTTC.

The rearrangement joins TRBV19 to TRBJ2-6, with D perhaps TRBD1 (5 bases). Per germline, CDR1 LNHDA and CDR2 SQIVND (reference sequence). This CDR3 comprises 20 residues. Trimming cost V 2 bases and J 2 bases, with 22 bases left between them. The CDR3 DNA sequence: TGTGCCAGTAGTATACAGGGTTTCCTAGTTAGGACGACTGGGGCCAACGTCCTGACTTTC. Amino acid sequence: CASSIQGFLVRTTGANVLTF.

In this sample, this clonotype turned up many times. The chain combines TRBV11-2 with TRBJ2-3; TRBD2 agrees at 14 bases. This CDR3 spans 18 amino acids. The junction had 8 bases not matched to a gene; V was cut back by 4 bases and J by 2 bases. The germline V gene has CDR1 SGHAT and CDR2 FQNNGV. CDR3 residues: CASSSRTSGGTNTDTQYF. The CDR3 bases are TGTGCCAGCAGCTCTAGGACTAGCGGGGGGACGAACACAGATACGCAGTATTTT.

This clonotype has ten or more counts. The chain recombines TRBV2 with TRBJ1-5, with a possible D match to TRBD1 (5 bases). This CDR3 is 15 amino acids long. CDR1 is SNHLY and CDR2 is FYNNEI in the germline V gene. The V and J ends lost 4 bases and 1 base respectively, with 11 bases between them. The CDR3 DNA sequence: TGTGCCAGCAGTGTCCCGGGACGGAGCAATCAGCCCCAGCATTTT. Its translation: CASSVPGRSNQPQHF.